A single sample gave rise to the 30 T cell receptor beta chains below, sequenced in a study of control samples from healthy donors and cancer patients. TCRdb keeps only in-frame clones here, not all; method: immunoSEQ multiplex PCR. This table has roughly 130,000 clones, less than 95% appearing once. The sequenced sample consisted of blood. The origin of the receptors is a man aged 18-30 years in good health.

The chain combines TRBV6-2 or TRBV6-3 with TRBJ2-1; D is possibly TRBD1 or TRBD2 (8 bases each). The ends were cut back, 2 bases at V and 1 base at J, with 27 bases in the middle. Germline V gives CDR1 MNHEY, CDR2 SVGEGT. There are 21 residues in the CDR3. The CDR3 sequence: CASSYPRGQGRGGLSYNEQFF. The CDR3 coding sequence is TGTGCCAGCAGTTACCCCCGCGGACAGGGCCGGGGGGGCCTATCCTACAATGAGCAGTTCTTC.

This clone has only one observation. This chain links TRBV7-3 with TRBJ1-1; 8 positions agree with TRBD1. The CDR3 has 18 amino acids. Germline CDR1 SGHTA, CDR2 FQGTGA. The ends lost 1 base at V and 0 bases at J; junction bases unmatched: 10. Written as DNA, the CDR3 is TGTGCCAGCAGCTTAAGGCCCGGGACAGGAAAAATGAACACTGAAGCTTTCTTT. It is translated as CASSLRPGTGKMNTEAFF.

By share, this clone ranks as medium-sized. The chain uses TRBV6-4 and TRBJ2-3; TRBD2 aligns across 8 bases. The germline gives CDR1 MRHNA, CDR2 SNTAGT. CDR3 size: 14 residues. The ends lost 0 bases at V and 4 bases at J; junction bases unmatched: 0. DNA of the CDR3: TGTGCCAGCAGTGACTCTAGCGGGGCAGATACGCAGTATTTT. Translating gives CASSDSSGADTQYF.

This clone was found once. The chain couples TRBV7-3 to TRBJ1-3; no clear D. V was pared by 2 bases and J by 0 bases, with 8 bases between. The germline V gene has CDR1 SGHTA and CDR2 FQGTGA. The CDR3 contains 15 residues. In nucleotides, the CDR3 is TGTGCCAGCAGCTTATTAGGGAACTCTGGAAACACCATATATTTT. Translated, it gives CASSLLGNSGNTIYF.

This chain connects TRBV7-8 to TRBJ1-4; D uncertain. Trimming cost V 0 bases and J 3 bases, with 8 bases left between them. The CDR3 sequence is 15 residues long. Germline V CDR1 and CDR2: SGHVS, FQNEAQ. CDR3 residues: CASSLALSSNEKLFF. Here the CDR3 DNA reads TGTGCCAGCAGCTTAGCTCTTAGCTCTAATGAAAAACTGTTTTTT.

The CDR3, as DNA: TGCGCCAGCAGCTTAGGGGTTGAAAACACCATATATTTT. Protein product: CASSLGVENTIYF. The V call is TRBV5-1, the J call TRBJ1-3; D may be TRBD1 (5 bases). The germline V gene has CDR1 SGHRS and CDR2 YFSETQ. V was clipped by 2 bases and J by 6 bases, with 9 bases between them. The CDR3 consists of 13 residues. Using reference TRBV5-1 and TRBJ1-3 for the parts outside the CDR3, the full variable domain is KAGVTQTPRYLIKTRGQQVTLSCSPISGHRSVSWYQQTPGQGLQFLFEYFSETQRNKGNFPGRFSGRQFSNSRSEMNVSTLELGDSALYLCASSLGVENTIYFGEGSWLTVV.

This clone was recorded only once. Relative to the germline gene, one junction end is altered; a read error may explain this. The CDR3 spells CASSLAREHPQYF. The CDR3 region has the DNA TGCGCCAGCAGTTTGGCCCGGGAGCATCCGCAGTATTTT. The chain joins TRBV5-1 to TRBJ2-3; D might be TRBD2 (6 bases). This CDR3 is 13 amino acids long. CDR1 SGHRS and CDR2 YFSETQ come from the germline V gene. The variable domain in full, completed from reference TRBV5-1 and TRBJ2-3, reads KAGVTQTPRYLIKTRGQQVTLSCSPISGHRSVSWYQQTPGQGLQFLFEYFSETQRNKGNFPGRFSGRQFSNSRSEMNVSTLELGDSALYLCASSLAREHPQYFGPGTRLTVL.

The chain employs TRBV4-1 and TRBJ2-1, with 8 nucleotides matching TRBD1. Germline V lookup: CDR1 MGHRA, CDR2 YSYEKL. The V segment lost 3 bases and the J segment 15 bases; nucleotides outside the gene matches: 10. This CDR3 comprises 13 residues. The CDR3 here is CASSQLTGGVWFF. The CDR3 coding sequence is TGCGCCAGCAGCCAGCTCACAGGGGGTGTTTGGTTCTTC.

The chain recombines TRBV12-3 or TRBV12-4 with TRBJ2-2; the match to TRBD1 covers 7 bases. This CDR3 is built from 13 residues. V lost 8 bases to trimming and J lost 6 bases; unmatched junction nucleotides: 6. In DNA, the CDR3 is TGTGCCAGCGCACCGACAGGGCCCGGGGAGCTGTTTTTT. Translation gives CASAPTGPGELFF.

V and J are TRBV19 and TRBJ2-1; possible D gene TRBD2, 5 bases. The V end lost 5 bases, the J end lost 3 bases, and 11 bases lay between the germline ends. The length of the CDR3 is 14 residues. In germline, CDR1 is LNHDA, CDR2 SQIVND (reference sequence). The CDR3 is CASSASRDYNEQFF. The DNA for the CDR3 is TGTGCCAGTAGTGCAAGCCGGGACTACAATGAGCAGTTCTTC.

The chain recombines TRBV19 with TRBJ2-4, with 9 bases aligning to TRBD1. CDR1 and CDR2 (germline): LNHDA, SQIVND (reference sequence). After removal of 0 bases from V and 2 bases from J, the junction contained 5 bases not matched to a gene. The CDR3 spans 17 residues. The CDR3 coding sequence is TGTGCCAGTAGTATAGATCGGGACAGGGTAACCAAAAACATTCAGTACTTC. It is translated as CASSIDRDRVTKNIQYF.

The chain has TRBV11-1 and TRBJ1-5; D not resolved. The CDR3 runs to 13 residues. In germline, CDR1 is SGHAT, CDR2 FQDESV (reference sequence). V was trimmed by 5 bases and J by 2 bases, leaving 7 bases between them. The CDR3: CASSAGGNQPQHF. The CDR3 region has the DNA TGTGCCAGCAGCGCCGGGGGCAATCAGCCCCAGCATTTT.

V and J are TRBV5-1 and TRBJ1-1; D may be TRBD1 (6 bases). Germline CDR1 and CDR2: SGHRS and YFSETQ. The CDR3 runs to 15 residues. V dropped 4 bases and J dropped 6 bases, with 19 bases sitting between them. The CDR3 region is CASSQEIYRDPEAFF. CDR3 DNA sequence: TGCGCCAGCAGCCAGGAAATCTACAGGGACCCTGAAGCTTTCTTT.

The rearrangement links TRBV7-3 to TRBJ1-5; no firm D call. CDR3 length: 16 residues. Trimming pared 1 base from V and 4 bases from J, leaving 14 bases between. Germline V gene lookup returns CDR1 SGHTA and CDR2 FQGTGA. The DNA of the CDR3 is TGTGCCAGCAGCTTAAAAGGCCCTCCACCAAATCAGCCCCAGCATTTT. This translates into CASSLKGPPPNQPQHF.

This rearrangement joins TRBV11-2 to TRBJ1-2, with D tentatively TRBD1 (6 bases). The CDR3 runs to 16 residues. The germline V gene has CDR1 SGHAT and CDR2 FQNNGV. The V and J ends lost 5 bases and 1 base respectively, with 17 bases between them. The CDR3, as DNA: TGTGCCAGCAGCCCCCGAACAGGGACCGTTAACTATGGCTACACCTTC. This encodes CASSPRTGTVNYGYTF.

CDR3 sequence reads: CASSRDKNTEAFF. In DNA form, the CDR3 reads TGTGCCAGCAGCCGGGACAAGAACACTGAAGCTTTCTTT. The chain joins TRBV5-4 to TRBJ1-1; possibly TRBD1 for D (6 bases). V was shortened by 4 bases and J by 1 base, with 8 bases between the two germline ends. This CDR3 region has 13 residues. CDR1 is SGHNT, CDR2 YYREEE, per germline (reference sequence). The full variable domain, with the rest looked up from reference TRBV5-4 and TRBJ1-1, is ETGVTQSPTHLIKTRGQQVTLRCSSQSGHNTVSWYQQALGQGPQFIFQYYREEENGRGNFPPRFSGLQFPNYSSELNVNALELDDSALYLCASSRDKNTEAFFGQGTRLTVV.

The chain links TRBV6-5 to TRBJ2-7; 8 bases match TRBD2. The CDR3 has 14 residues. V shed 6 bases, J shed 2 bases, and the junction held 6 bases outside the gene matches. Looked up from germline, CDR1 is MNHEY and CDR2 is SVGAGI. The CDR3 DNA follows: TGTGCCAGCAGGAGAGGACTAGCTGCCTACGAGCAGTACTTC. Amino acid sequence: CASRRGLAAYEQYF.

The DNA for the CDR3 is TGTGCCTGGAGTGCCCTGGAATATACTGAAGCTTTCTTT. The encoded protein is CAWSALEYTEAFF. This chain joins TRBV30 and TRBJ1-1; D gene uncertain. The CDR3 is 13 residues long. CDR1 and CDR2 from the germline V gene are GTSNPN and SVGIG (reference sequence). V dropped 1 base and J dropped 5 bases, with 11 bases sitting between them.

The rearrangement joins TRBV27 to TRBJ1-1; 10 positions agree with TRBD1. The CDR3 has 19 amino acids. Germline CDR1 MNHEY, CDR2 SMNVEV (reference sequence). The V gene end was trimmed by 6 bases and the J gene end by 1 base; junction bases not matched to a gene: 17. The CDR3 region is CASSAGVRGQGSQNTEAFF. In DNA, the CDR3 is TGTGCCAGCAGCGCGGGAGTGAGGGGACAGGGGTCACAGAACACTGAAGCTTTCTTT.

This chain uses TRBV5-1 with TRBJ1-2; D unresolved. This CDR3 comprises 15 residues. With 4 bases removed from V and 8 bases from J, the gap between germline ends came to 21 bases. CDR1 SGHRS and CDR2 YFSETQ come from the germline V gene. CDR3 DNA: TGCGCCAGCAGCCCCGGAGGTGGTGGCCTGGGAGGCTACACCTTC. As protein: CASSPGGGGLGGYTF.

This clone was seen just once. The rearrangement uses TRBV5-5 and TRBJ2-1; the D gene could be TRBD1 or TRBD2 (5 bases each). The CDR3 runs to 18 residues. Germline loops: CDR1 SGHKS, CDR2 YYEKEE (reference sequence). V was clipped by 2 bases and J by 9 bases, with 27 bases between them. In DNA, the CDR3 is TGTGCCAGCAGCTTTGCAGGGCTAGGGACCCCCTACAATATTGAGCAGTTCTTC. Its translation is CASSFAGLGTPYNIEQFF.

The chain couples TRBV2 to TRBJ1-1; no firm D call. The CDR3 loop spans 10 amino acids. CDR1 is SNHLY and CDR2 is FYNNEI in the germline V gene. V was cut by 6 bases and J by 6 bases, with 5 bases left in between. CDR3 sequence (DNA): TGTGCCAGCAGCGGACCTGAAGCTTTCTTT. This gives the protein CASSGPEAFF.

The V and J genes are TRBV19 and TRBJ1-5, with D possibly being TRBD1 (6 bases). Germline assignment: CDR1 LNHDA and CDR2 SQIVND (reference sequence). The CDR3 has 13 residues. Trimming cost V 6 bases and J 3 bases, with 9 bases left between them. DNA for the CDR3: TGTGCCAGTAGCGGACAGTACAATCAGCCCCAGCATTTT. Protein: CASSGQYNQPQHF.

The chain employs TRBV7-9 and TRBJ1-1; TRBD1 might be the D (6 bases). The CDR3 is made up of 15 amino acids. With 7 bases removed from V and 3 bases from J, the gap between germline ends came to 18 bases. CDR1 and CDR2 (germline): SEHNR, FQNEAQ (reference sequence). The CDR3 is CASIWPSGVDTEAFF. CDR3 DNA: TGTGCCAGCATTTGGCCCTCAGGGGTTGACACTGAAGCTTTCTTT.

The V call is TRBV5-6, the J call TRBJ1-2; TRBD1 is a possible D gene (5 bases). Germline CDR1 reads SGHDT; CDR2 reads YYEEEE. This CDR3 is 14 amino acids long. Trimming took off 0 bases at V and 5 bases at J, with 11 bases between the two ends. The CDR3 region has the DNA TGTGCCAGCAGCTTGGGGGGGGTCGAGTATGGCTACACCTTC. Residues: CASSLGGVEYGYTF.

This clone was observed once. This chain links TRBV11-2 with TRBJ2-7; a weak D match, TRBD1 (5 bases). CDR1 SGHAT and CDR2 FQNNGV come from the germline V gene. The germline V and J ends were trimmed by 1 base and 7 bases, with 11 bases remaining between them. This CDR3 has 13 residues. CDR3 in DNA: TGTGCCAGCAGCTTAGCACAGGCAGGAGAGCAGTACTTC. It translates to CASSLAQAGEQYF. Complete variable domain (other parts from reference TRBV11-2 and TRBJ2-7): EAGVAQSPRYKIIEKRQSVAFWCNPISGHATLYWYQQILGQGPKLLIQFQNNGVVDDSQLPKDRFSAERLKGVDSTLKIQPAKLEDSAVYLCASSLAQAGEQYFGPGTRLTVT.

This clone was recorded only once. The gene calls are TRBV6-2 or TRBV6-3 and TRBJ2-4, with D tentatively TRBD1 or TRBD2 (5 bases each). The CDR3 totals 13 residues. Germline V gene lookup returns CDR1 MNHEY and CDR2 SVGEGT. V dropped 3 bases and J dropped 7 bases, with 10 bases sitting between them. CDR3 sequence: CASSYGGLNIQYF. Here the CDR3 DNA reads TGTGCCAGCAGTTATGGGGGTCTTAACATTCAGTACTTC.

The chain uses TRBV18 and TRBJ2-1; 7 positions agree with TRBD2. The CDR3 has 13 amino acids. Germline CDR1 and CDR2: KGHSH and LQKENI. V lost 3 bases to trimming and J lost 8 bases; unmatched junction nucleotides: 4. CDR3 DNA: TGTGCCAGCTCACCCGGACTAGGCGATGAGCAGTTCTTC. This sequence encodes CASSPGLGDEQFF.

V and J are TRBV10-3 and TRBJ1-1; D gene ambiguous. CDR1 ENHRY and CDR2 SYGVKD come from the germline V gene. The V end was cut by 6 bases, the J end by 6 bases, with 14 bases between. CDR3 size: 13 residues. CDR3 sequence reads: CAISPAPGAEAFF. The CDR3 DNA follows: TGTGCCATCAGCCCAGCCCCGGGCGCTGAAGCTTTCTTT.

V and J are TRBV19 and TRBJ2-3, with D maybe TRBD2 (5 bases). This CDR3 contains 15 residues. Trimming removed 8 bases from V and 3 bases from J, with 18 bases in between. Germline lookup yields CDR1 LNHDA and CDR2 SQIVND (reference sequence). CDR3 region: CASSPPADLTDTQYF. DNA of the CDR3: TGTGCCAGTTCTCCCCCAGCGGATTTGACAGATACGCAGTATTTT.